One and the same sample provided the 3 T cell receptor beta chains below, sequenced in a study of T cell changes during pregnancy in multiple sclerosis. The method was immunoSEQ multiplex PCR; TCRdb's version includes in-frame clones alone and lacks a portion of them. The repertoire consists of around 55,000 clones, with 93% occurring once and the leading ten covering around 4%. Material: CD8+ T cells from peripheral blood mononuclear cells, obtained in the second trimester of pregnancy. Receptors originate from a female donor with multiple sclerosis, enrolled in a pregnancy study.

The chain combines TRBV25-1 with TRBJ2-7, with 7 positions matching TRBD2. V lost 3 bases, J lost 0 bases, and 5 bases stayed unmatched. The CDR3 is made up of 15 amino acids. Germline-derived CDR1 and CDR2 are MGHDK and SYGVNS. The CDR3 coding sequence is TGTGCCAGCAGTGAGCGGGAGAGGGGCTCCTACGAGCAGTACTTC. Translation gives CASSERERGSYEQYF.

The chain is built from TRBV7-9 and TRBJ2-5; D may be TRBD2 (6 bases). This CDR3 contains 14 residues. Trimming left V 2 bases short and J 2 bases short, with 9 bases between. CDR1 is SEHNR, CDR2 FQNEAQ, per germline (reference sequence). CDR3 DNA: TGTGCCAGCAGCTTACCCCGGGGGCAAGAGACCCAGTACTTC. It is translated as CASSLPRGQETQYF. The whole variable domain, filled in from reference TRBV7-9 and TRBJ2-5, reads DTGVSQNPRHKITKRGQNVTFRCDPISEHNRLYWYRQTLGQGPEFLTYFQNEAQLEKSRLLSDRFSAERPKGSFSTLEIQRTEQGDSAMYLCASSLPRGQETQYFGPGTRLLVL.

This clone appeared a few times. The chain links TRBV5-5 to TRBJ2-7; TRBD1 agrees at 8 bases. The CDR3 has 15 residues. The V segment lost 4 bases and the J segment 2 bases; nucleotides outside the gene matches: 8. Germline V CDR1 and CDR2: SGHKS, YYEKEE (reference sequence). The CDR3 here is CASSPDRALAYEQYF. The CDR3 coding sequence is TGTGCCAGCAGCCCGGACAGGGCCCTTGCCTACGAGCAGTACTTC.